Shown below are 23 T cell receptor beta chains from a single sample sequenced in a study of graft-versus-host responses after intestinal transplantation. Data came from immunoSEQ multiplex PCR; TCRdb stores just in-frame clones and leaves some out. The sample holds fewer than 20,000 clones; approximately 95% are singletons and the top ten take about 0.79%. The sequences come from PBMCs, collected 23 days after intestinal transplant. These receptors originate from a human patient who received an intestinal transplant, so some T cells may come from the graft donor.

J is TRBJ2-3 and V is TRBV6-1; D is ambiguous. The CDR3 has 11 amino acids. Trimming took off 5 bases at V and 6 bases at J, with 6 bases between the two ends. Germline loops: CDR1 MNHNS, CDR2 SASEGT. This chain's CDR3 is CASSYRDTQYF. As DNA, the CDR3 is TGTGCCAGCAGTTACCGTGATACGCAGTATTTT.

CDR3 loop: CAWSVEGPYNSPLHF. The CDR3 nucleotides read TGTGCCTGGAGTGTCGAGGGACCTTATAATTCACCCCTCCACTTT. This chain joins TRBV30 and TRBJ1-6; possibly TRBD1 for D (5 bases). Trimming took 0 bases from V and 4 from J, leaving 10 bases between them. The CDR3 extends over 15 amino acids. The germline V gene has CDR1 GTSNPN and CDR2 SVGIG (reference sequence).

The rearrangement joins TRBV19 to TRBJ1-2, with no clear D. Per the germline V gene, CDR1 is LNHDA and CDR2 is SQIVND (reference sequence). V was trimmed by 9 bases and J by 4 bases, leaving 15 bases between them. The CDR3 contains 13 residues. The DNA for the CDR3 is TGTGCCAGCCTCAAGGCCCCCTTCTATGGCTACACCTTC. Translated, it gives CASLKAPFYGYTF.

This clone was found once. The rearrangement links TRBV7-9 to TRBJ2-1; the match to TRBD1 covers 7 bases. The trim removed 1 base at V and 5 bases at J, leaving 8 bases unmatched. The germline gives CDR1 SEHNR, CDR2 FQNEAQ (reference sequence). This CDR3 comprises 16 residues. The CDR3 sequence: CASSLVIRQGNNEQFF. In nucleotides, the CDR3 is TGTGCCAGCAGCTTAGTGATCCGACAGGGTAACAATGAGCAGTTCTTC.

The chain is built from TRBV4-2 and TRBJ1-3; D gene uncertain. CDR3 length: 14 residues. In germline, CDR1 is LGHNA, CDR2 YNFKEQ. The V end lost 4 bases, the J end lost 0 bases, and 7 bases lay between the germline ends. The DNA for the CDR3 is TGTGCCAGCAGCCGGCTAATCTCTGGAAACACCATATATTTT. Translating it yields CASSRLISGNTIYF.

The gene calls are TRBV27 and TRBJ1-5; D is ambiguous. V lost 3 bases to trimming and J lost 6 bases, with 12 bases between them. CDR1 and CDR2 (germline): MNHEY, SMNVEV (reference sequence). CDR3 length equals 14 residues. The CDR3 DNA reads TGTGCCAGCAGTTTTCGGGGTTTCGCTCAGCCCCAGCATTTT. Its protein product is CASSFRGFAQPQHF.

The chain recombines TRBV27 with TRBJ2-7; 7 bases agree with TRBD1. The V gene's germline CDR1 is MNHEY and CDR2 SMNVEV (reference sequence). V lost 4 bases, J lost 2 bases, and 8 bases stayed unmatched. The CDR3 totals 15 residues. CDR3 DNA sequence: TGTGCCAGCAGTTCCTCAACAGGGACAGCCTACGAGCAGTACTTC. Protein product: CASSSSTGTAYEQYF.

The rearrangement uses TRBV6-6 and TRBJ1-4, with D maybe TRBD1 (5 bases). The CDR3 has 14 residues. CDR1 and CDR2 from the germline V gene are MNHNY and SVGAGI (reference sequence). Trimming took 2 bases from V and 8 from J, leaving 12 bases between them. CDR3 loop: CASSYLQAGEKLFF. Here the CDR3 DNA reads TGTGCCAGCAGTTACCTACAGGCGGGGGAAAAACTGTTTTTT.

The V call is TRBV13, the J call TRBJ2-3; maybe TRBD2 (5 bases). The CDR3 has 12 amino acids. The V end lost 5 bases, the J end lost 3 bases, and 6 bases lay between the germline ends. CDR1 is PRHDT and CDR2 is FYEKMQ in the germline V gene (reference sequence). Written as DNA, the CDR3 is TGTGCCAGCAGCCGGGAAACAGATACGCAGTATTTT. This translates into CASSRETDTQYF.

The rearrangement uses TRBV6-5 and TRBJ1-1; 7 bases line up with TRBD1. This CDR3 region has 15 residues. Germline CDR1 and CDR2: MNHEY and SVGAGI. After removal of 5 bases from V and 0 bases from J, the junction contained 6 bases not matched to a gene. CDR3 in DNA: TGTGCCAGCAGTCCGCGGGACAGAATGAACACTGAAGCTTTCTTT. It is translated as CASSPRDRMNTEAFF.

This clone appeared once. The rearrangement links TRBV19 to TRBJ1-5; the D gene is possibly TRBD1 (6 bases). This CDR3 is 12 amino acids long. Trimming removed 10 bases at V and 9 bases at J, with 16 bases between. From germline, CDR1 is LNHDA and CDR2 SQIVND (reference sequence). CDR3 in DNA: TGTGCCACCCTCCAGGGGATGGGGCCCCAGCATTTT. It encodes CATLQGMGPQHF. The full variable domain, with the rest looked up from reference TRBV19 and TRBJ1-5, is DGGITQSPKYLFRKEGQNVTLSCEQNLNHDAMYWYRQDPGQGLRLIYYSQIVNDFQKGDIAEGYSVSREKKESFPLTVTSAQKNPTAFYLCATLQGMGPQHFGDGTRLSIL.

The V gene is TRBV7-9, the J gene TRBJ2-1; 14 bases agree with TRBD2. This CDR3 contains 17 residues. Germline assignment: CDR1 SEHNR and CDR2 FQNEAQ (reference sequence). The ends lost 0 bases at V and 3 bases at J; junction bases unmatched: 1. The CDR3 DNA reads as TGTGCCAGCAGCTTAGCTGGGACTAGCGGGGGCTACAATGAGCAGTTCTTC. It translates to CASSLAGTSGGYNEQFF.

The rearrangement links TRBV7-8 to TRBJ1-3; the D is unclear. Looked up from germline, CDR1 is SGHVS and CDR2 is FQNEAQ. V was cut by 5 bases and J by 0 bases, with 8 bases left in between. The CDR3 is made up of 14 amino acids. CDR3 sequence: CASSLNPSGNTIYF. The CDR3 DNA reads TGTGCCAGCAGCCTAAATCCCTCTGGAAACACCATATATTTT.

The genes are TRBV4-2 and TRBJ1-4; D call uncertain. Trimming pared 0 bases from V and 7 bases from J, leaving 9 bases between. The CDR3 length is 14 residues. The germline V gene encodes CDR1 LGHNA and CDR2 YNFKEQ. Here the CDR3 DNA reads TGTGCCAGCAGCCAAGAACACGGAGGTGAAAAACTGTTTTTT. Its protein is CASSQEHGGEKLFF.

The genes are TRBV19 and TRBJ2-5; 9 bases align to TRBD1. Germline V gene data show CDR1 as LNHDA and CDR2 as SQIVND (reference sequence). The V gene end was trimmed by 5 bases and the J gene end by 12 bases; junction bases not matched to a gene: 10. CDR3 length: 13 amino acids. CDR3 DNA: TGTGCCAGTAGTGCTACCATGGGGGACAGGGAGTACTTC. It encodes CASSATMGDREYF.

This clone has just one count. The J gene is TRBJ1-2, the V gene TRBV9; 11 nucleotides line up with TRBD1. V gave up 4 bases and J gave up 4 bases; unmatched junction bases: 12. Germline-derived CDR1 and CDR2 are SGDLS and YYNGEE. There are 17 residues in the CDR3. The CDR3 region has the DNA TGTGCCAGCAGCTCTCAGGGGGACAGGGGGTCCCCCTATGGCTACACCTTC. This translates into CASSSQGDRGSPYGYTF.

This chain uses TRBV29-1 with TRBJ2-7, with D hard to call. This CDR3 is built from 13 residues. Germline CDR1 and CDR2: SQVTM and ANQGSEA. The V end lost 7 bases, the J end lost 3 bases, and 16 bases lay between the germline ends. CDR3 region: CSALTGSVYEQYF. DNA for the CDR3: TGCAGCGCCCTAACCGGTTCCGTCTACGAGCAGTACTTC.

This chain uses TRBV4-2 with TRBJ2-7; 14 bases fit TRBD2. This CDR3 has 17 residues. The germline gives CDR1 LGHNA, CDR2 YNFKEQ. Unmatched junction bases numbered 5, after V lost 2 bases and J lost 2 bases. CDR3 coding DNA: TGTGCCAGCAGCCAATCATCGGGACTAGCGGGAGCCTACGAGCAGTACTTC. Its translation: CASSQSSGLAGAYEQYF.

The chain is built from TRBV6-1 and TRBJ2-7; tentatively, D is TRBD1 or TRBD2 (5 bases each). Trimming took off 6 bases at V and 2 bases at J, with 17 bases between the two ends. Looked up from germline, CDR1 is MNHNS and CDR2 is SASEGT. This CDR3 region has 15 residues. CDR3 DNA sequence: TGTGCCAGCAGCCGACGGGACGGACTCACCTACGAGCAGTACTTC. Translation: CASSRRDGLTYEQYF.

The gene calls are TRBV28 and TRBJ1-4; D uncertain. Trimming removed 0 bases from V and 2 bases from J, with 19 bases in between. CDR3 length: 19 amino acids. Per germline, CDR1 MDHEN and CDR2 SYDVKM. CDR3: CASSLWNWDAGSTNEKLFF. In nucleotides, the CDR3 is TGTGCCAGCAGTTTATGGAATTGGGATGCGGGTTCGACTAATGAAAAACTGTTTTTT.

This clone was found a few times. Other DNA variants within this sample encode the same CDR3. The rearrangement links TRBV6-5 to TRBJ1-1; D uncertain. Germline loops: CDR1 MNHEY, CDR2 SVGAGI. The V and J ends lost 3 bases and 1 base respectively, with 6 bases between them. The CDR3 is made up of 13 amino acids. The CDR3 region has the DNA TGTGCCAGCAGTTATACAGCGAACACTGAAGCTTTCTTT. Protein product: CASSYTANTEAFF.

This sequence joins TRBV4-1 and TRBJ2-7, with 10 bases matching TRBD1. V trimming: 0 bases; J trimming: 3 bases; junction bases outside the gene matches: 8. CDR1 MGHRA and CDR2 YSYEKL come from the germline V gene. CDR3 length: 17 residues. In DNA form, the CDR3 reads TGCGCCAGCAGCCAAGATTTGTCTTGGGACAGGGGCTACGAGCAGTACTTC. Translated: CASSQDLSWDRGYEQYF.

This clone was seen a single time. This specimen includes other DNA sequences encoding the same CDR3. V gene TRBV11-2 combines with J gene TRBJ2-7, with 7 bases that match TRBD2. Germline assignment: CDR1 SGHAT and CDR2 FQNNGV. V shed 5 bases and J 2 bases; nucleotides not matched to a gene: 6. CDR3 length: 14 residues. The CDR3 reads CASSLIAGAYEQYF. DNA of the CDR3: TGTGCCAGCAGCCTAATAGCGGGCGCCTACGAGCAGTACTTC.